This TCR beta chain was sequenced for a study of CD8 T cells in ankylosing spondylitis. TCRdb re-derived calls from the 5' RACE reads in MiXCR, one entry per CDR3 protein. This table holds almost 250,000 distinct CDR3 sequences, 30% to 40% found once. The origin of this receptor is a male donor with ankylosing spondylitis or in good health (not recorded which). The material sequenced was blood, either unsorted or a sorted T cell fraction (not recorded which).

The CDR3 nucleotides are TGTGCCAGCAGTATTCAGGGGTCGCCCTACAATGAGCAGTTCTTC. Translation gives CASSIQGSPYNEQFF. V gene TRBV6-1 combines with J gene TRBJ2-1, with TRBD1 as a possible D gene (6 bases). CDR3 length equals 15 residues. The V end was cut by 5 bases, the J end by 2 bases, with 13 bases between. Germline lookup yields CDR1 MNHNS and CDR2 SASEGT.